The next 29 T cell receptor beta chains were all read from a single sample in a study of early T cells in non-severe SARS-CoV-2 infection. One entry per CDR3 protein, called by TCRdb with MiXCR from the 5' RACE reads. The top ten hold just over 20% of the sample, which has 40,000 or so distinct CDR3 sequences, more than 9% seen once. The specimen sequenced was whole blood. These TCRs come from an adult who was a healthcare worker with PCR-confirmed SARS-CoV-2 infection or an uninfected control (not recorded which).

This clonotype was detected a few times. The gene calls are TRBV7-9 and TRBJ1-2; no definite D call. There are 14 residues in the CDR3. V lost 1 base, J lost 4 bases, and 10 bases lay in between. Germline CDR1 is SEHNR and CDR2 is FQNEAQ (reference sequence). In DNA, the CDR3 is TGTGCCAGCAGCTTAGTGGAGGCGACCTATGGCTACACCTTC. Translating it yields CASSLVEATYGYTF.

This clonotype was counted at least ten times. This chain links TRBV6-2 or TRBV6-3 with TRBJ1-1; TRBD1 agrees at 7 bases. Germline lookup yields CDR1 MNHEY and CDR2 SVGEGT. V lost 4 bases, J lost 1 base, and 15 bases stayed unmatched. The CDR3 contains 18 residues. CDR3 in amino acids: CASSSGRFRQGRNTEAFF. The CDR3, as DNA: TGTGCCAGCAGTTCGGGTCGATTTCGACAGGGTCGGAACACTGAAGCTTTCTTT.

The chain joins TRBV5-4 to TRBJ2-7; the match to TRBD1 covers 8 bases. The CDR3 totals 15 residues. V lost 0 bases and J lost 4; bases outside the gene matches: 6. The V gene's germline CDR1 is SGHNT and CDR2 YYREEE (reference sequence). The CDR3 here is CASSLAGGARYEQYF. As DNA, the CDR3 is TGTGCCAGCAGCTTGGCAGGGGGCGCAAGGTACGAGCAGTACTTC.

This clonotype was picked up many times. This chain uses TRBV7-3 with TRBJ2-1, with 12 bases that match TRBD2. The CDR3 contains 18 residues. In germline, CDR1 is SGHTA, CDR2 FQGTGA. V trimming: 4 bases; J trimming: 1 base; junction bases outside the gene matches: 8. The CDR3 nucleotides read TGTGCCAGCAGCTCATCCGGGACTAGCGGGTGGTCCTACAATGAGCAGTTCTTC. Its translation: CASSSSGTSGWSYNEQFF.

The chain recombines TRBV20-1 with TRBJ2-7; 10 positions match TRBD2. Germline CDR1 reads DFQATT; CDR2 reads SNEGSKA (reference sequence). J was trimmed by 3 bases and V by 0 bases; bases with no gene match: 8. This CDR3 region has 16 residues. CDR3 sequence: CSARDGASGSFYEQYF. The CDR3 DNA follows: TGCAGTGCTAGAGATGGCGCTAGCGGGAGTTTCTACGAGCAGTACTTC.

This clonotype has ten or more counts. CDR3 sequence: CASSQDSSFYYNEQFF. The CDR3 DNA reads as TGCGCCAGCAGCCAAGATTCGTCCTTCTACTACAATGAGCAGTTCTTC. This sequence joins TRBV4-3 and TRBJ2-1, with D unresolved. Between the trimmed V and J ends, which lost 0 bases and 3 bases, there was a span of 12 bases. The CDR3 totals 16 residues. CDR1 and CDR2 from the germline V gene are LGHNA and YSLEER.

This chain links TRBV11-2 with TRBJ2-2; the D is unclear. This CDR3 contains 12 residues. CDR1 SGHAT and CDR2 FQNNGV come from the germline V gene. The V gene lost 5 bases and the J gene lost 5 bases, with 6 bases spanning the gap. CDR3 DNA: TGTGCCAGCAGCCGCGTGACCGGGGAGCTGTTTTTT. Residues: CASSRVTGELFF.

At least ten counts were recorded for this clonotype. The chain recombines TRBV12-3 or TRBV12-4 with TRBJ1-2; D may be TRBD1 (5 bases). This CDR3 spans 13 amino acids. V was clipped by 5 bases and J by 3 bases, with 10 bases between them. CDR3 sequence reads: CASSPGSHYGYTF. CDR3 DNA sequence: TGTGCCAGCAGTCCAGGGAGTCACTATGGCTACACCTTC.

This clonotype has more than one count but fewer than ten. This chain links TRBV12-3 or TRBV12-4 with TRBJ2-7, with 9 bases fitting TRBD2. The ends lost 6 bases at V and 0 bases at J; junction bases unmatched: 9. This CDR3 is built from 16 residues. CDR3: CASRGPTSGYSYEQYF. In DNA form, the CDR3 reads TGTGCCAGCAGAGGCCCGACTAGCGGATACTCCTACGAGCAGTACTTC.

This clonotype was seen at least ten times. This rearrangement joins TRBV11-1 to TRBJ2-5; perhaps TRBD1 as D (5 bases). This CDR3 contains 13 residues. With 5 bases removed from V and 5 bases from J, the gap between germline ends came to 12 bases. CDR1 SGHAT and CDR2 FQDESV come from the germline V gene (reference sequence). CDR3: CASSPDNGETQYF. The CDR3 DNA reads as TGTGCCAGCAGCCCGGACAACGGGGAGACCCAGTACTTC. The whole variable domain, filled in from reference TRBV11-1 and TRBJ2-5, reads EAEVAQSPRYKITEKSQAVAFWCDPISGHATLYWYRQILGQGPELLVQFQDESVVDDSQLPKDRFSAERLKGVDSTLKIQPAELGDSAMYLCASSPDNGETQYFGPGTRLLVL.

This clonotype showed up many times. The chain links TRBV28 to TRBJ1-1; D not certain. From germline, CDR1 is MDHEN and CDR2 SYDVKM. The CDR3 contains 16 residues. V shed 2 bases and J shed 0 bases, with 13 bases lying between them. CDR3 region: CASSLRGRNMNTEAFF. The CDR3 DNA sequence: TGTGCCAGCAGTTTACGTGGGAGAAACATGAACACTGAAGCTTTCTTT. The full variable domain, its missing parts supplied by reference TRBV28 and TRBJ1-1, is DVKVTQSSRYLVKRTGEKVFLECVQDMDHENMFWYRQDPGLGLRLIYFSYDVKMKEKGDIPEGYSVSREKKERFSLILESASTNQTSMYLCASSLRGRNMNTEAFFGQGTRLTVV.

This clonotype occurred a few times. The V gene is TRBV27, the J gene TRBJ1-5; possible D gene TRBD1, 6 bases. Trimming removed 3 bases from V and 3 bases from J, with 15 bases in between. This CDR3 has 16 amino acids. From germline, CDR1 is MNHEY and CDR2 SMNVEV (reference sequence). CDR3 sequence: CASSFKWSGANQPQHF. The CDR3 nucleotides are TGTGCCAGCAGTTTCAAATGGTCGGGGGCCAATCAGCCCCAGCATTTT.

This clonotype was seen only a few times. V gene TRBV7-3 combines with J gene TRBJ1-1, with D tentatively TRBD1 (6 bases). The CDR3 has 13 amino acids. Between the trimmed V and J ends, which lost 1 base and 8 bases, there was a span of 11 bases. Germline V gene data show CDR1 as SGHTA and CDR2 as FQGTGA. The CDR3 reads CASSLSVGTEAFF. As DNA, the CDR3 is TGTGCCAGCAGCTTAAGTGTCGGGACAGAAGCTTTCTTT.

The CDR3 bases are TGTGCCAGCAGTTTAACAGGGGGCGGTCAGCCCCAGCATTTT. Encoded protein: CASSLTGGGQPQHF. The chain has TRBV12-3 or TRBV12-4 and TRBJ1-5; 9 nucleotides line up with TRBD1. CDR3 length: 14 amino acids. Losses at the gene ends were 2 bases for V and 6 bases for J; bases not matched to a gene: 2.

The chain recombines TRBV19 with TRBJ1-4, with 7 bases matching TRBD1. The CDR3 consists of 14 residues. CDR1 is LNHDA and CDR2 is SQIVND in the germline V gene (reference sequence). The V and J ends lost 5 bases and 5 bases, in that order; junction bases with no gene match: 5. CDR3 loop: CASSSAGGNEKLFF. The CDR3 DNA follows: TGTGCCAGTAGTTCGGCAGGGGGGAATGAAAAACTGTTTTTT.

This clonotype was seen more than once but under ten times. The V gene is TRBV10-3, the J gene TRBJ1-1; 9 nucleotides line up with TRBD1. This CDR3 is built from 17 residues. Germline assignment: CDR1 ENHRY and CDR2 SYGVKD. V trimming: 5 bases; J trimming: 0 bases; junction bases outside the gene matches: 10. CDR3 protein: CAISPGTGTLMNTEAFF. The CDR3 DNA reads TGTGCCATCAGTCCCGGGACAGGGACGTTGATGAACACTGAAGCTTTCTTT.

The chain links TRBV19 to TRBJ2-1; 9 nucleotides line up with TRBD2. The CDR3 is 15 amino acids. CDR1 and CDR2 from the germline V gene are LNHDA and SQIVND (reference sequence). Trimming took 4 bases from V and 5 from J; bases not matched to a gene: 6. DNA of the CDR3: TGTGCCAGTAGTAACCTAGCGGGATCCCACAATGAGCAGTTCTTC. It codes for CASSNLAGSHNEQFF. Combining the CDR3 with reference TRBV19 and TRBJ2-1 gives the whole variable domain DGGITQSPKYLFRKEGQNVTLSCEQNLNHDAMYWYRQDPGQGLRLIYYSQIVNDFQKGDIAEGYSVSREKKESFPLTVTSAQKNPTAFYLCASSNLAGSHNEQFFGPGTRLTVL.

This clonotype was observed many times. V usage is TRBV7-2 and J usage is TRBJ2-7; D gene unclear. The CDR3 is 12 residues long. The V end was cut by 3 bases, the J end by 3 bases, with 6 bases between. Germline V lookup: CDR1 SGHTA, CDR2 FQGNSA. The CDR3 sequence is CASSFPSYEQYF. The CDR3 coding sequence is TGTGCCAGCAGCTTCCCCAGCTACGAGCAGTACTTC.

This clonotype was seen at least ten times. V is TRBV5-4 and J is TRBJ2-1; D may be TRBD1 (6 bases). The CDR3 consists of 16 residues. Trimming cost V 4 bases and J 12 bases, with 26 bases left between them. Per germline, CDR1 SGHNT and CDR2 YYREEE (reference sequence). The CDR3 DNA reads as TGTGCCAGCAGCGGGGGAATTGGACAGCCAAACTCAGGGCAGTTCTTC. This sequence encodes CASSGGIGQPNSGQFF.

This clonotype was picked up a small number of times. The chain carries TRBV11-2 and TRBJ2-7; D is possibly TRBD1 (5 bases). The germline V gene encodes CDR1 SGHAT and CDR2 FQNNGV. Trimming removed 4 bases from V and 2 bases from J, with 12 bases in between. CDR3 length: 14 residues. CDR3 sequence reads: CASSSSLGAYEQYF. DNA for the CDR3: TGTGCCAGCAGCTCGAGTCTAGGGGCCTACGAGCAGTACTTC. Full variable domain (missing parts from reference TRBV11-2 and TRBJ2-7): EAGVAQSPRYKIIEKRQSVAFWCNPISGHATLYWYQQILGQGPKLLIQFQNNGVVDDSQLPKDRFSAERLKGVDSTLKIQPAKLEDSAVYLCASSSSLGAYEQYFGPGTRLTVT.

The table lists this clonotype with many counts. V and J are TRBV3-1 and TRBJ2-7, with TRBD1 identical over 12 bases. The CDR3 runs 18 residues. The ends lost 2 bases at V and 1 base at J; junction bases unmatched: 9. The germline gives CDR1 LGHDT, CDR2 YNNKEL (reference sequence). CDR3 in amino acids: CASSQLVGQGATSYEQYF. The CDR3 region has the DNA TGTGCCAGCAGCCAACTCGTGGGACAGGGGGCGACGTCCTACGAGCAGTACTTC.

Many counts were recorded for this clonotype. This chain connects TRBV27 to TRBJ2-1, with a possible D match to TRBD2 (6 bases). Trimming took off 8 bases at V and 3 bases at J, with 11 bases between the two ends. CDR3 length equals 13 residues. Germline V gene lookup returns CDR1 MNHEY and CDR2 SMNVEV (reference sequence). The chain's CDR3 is CASGRSGYNEQFF. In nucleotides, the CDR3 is TGTGCCAGCGGGCGTAGCGGCTACAATGAGCAGTTCTTC.

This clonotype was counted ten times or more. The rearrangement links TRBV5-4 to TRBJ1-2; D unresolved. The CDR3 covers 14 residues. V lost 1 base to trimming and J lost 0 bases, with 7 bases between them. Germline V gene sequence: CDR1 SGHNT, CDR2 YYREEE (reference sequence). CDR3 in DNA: TGTGCCAGCAGCTTGAACAGCCCTAACTATGGCTACACCTTC. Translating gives CASSLNSPNYGYTF.

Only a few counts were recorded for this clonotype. CDR3 sequence: CASSVVSDTTYNEQFF. The CDR3 DNA sequence: TGTGCCAGCAGCGTAGTATCCGACACGACATACAATGAGCAGTTCTTC. The rearrangement links TRBV9 to TRBJ2-1, with D uncertain. The CDR3 is made up of 16 amino acids. Germline V gives CDR1 SGDLS, CDR2 YYNGEE. V was trimmed by 0 bases and J by 4 bases, leaving 14 bases between them.

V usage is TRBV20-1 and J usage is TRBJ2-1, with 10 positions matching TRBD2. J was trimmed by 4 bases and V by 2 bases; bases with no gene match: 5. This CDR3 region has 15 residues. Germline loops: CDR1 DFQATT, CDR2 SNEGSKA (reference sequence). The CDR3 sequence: CSARLAGDLYNEQFF. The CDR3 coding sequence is TGCAGTGCTAGACTAGCGGGGGACCTGTACAATGAGCAGTTCTTC.

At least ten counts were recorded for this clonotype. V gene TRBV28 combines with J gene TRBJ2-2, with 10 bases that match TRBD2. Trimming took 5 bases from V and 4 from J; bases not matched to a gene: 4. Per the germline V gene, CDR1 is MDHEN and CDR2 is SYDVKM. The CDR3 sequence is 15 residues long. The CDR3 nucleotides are TGTGCCAGCAGTCCTAGCGGGAGATCCACCGGGGAGCTGTTTTTT. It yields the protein CASSPSGRSTGELFF. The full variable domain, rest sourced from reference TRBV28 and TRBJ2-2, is DVKVTQSSRYLVKRTGEKVFLECVQDMDHENMFWYRQDPGLGLRLIYFSYDVKMKEKGDIPEGYSVSREKKERFSLILESASTNQTSMYLCASSPSGRSTGELFFGEGSRLTVL.

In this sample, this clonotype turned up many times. The CDR3 here is CASKTGTGGLNQPQHF. The CDR3 nucleotides read TGTGCCTCCAAAACGGGGACAGGGGGCCTAAATCAGCCCCAGCATTTT. The chain has TRBV19 and TRBJ1-5, with TRBD1 matching 12 bases. Germline assignment: CDR1 LNHDA and CDR2 SQIVND (reference sequence). V lost 11 bases, J lost 4 bases, and 12 bases stayed unmatched. The CDR3 spans 16 residues. Full variable domain (outside the CDR3, taken from reference TRBV19 and TRBJ1-5): DGGITQSPKYLFRKEGQNVTLSCEQNLNHDAMYWYRQDPGQGLRLIYYSQIVNDFQKGDIAEGYSVSREKKESFPLTVTSAQKNPTAFYLCASKTGTGGLNQPQHFGDGTRLSIL.

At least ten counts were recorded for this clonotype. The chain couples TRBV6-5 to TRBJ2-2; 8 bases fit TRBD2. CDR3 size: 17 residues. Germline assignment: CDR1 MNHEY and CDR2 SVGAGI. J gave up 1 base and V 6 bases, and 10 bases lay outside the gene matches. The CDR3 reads CASRTPGAGGNTGELFF. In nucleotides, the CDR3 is TGTGCCAGCAGGACCCCCGGGGCGGGAGGGAACACCGGGGAGCTGTTTTTT.

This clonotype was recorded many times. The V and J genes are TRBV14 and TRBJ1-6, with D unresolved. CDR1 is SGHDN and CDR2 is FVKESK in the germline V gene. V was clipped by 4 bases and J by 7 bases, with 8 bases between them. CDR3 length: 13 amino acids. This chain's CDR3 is CASSRSQNSPLHF. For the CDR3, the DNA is TGTGCCAGCAGCCGGTCACAAAATTCACCCCTCCACTTT. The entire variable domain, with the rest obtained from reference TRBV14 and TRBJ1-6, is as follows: EAGVTQFPSHSVIEKGQTVTLRCDPISGHDNLYWYRRVMGKEIKFLLHFVKESKQDESGMPNNRFLAERTGGTYSTLKVQPAELEDSGVYFCASSRSQNSPLHFGNGTRLTVT.